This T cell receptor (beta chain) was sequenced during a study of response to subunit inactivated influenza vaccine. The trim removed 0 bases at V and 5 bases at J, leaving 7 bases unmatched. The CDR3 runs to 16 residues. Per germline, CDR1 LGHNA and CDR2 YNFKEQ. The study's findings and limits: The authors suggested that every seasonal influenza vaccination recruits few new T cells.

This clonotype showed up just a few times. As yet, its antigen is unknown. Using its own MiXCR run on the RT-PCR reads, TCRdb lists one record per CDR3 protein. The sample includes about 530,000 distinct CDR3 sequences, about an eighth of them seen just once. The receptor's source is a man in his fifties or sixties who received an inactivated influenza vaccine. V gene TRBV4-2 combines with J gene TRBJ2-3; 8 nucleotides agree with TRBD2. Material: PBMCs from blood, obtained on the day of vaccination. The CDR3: CASSQDPGLGRDTQYF. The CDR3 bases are TGTGCCAGCAGCCAAGATCCGGGACTAGGGAGAGATACGCAGTATTTT.